This entry describes one T cell receptor (beta chain). The antigen remains undetermined. Through a sample-barcoded 5' primer and a J-beta primer mix, a second PCR was run for about 6 to 11 cycles. MiXCR, applied by TCRdb to the 5' RACE reads, yields one record per CDR3 protein. The profile shows 650,000 or so distinct CDR3 sequences, around 52% of them singletons. The CDR3 is 14 amino acids. Germline V lookup: CDR1 SGHRS, CDR2 YFSETQ. The ends were cut back, 0 bases at V and 4 bases at J, with 10 bases in the middle. This entry comes from a study of blood T cells in healthy people across ages. Findings of the study overall: Naive T cell percentage and TCR beta diversity correlated strongly. Long-lived donors had more naive CD4+ cells and higher diversity than aged donors.

V gene TRBV5-1 combines with J gene TRBJ2-5; the D gene is possibly TRBD1 (5 bases). This receptor was taken from a woman of 80 years or more in good health. Sequencing was carried out using blood. CDR3 amino acids: CASSLAGHGETQYF. CDR3 bases: TGCGCCAGCAGCTTGGCAGGGCACGGAGAGACCCAGTACTTC.